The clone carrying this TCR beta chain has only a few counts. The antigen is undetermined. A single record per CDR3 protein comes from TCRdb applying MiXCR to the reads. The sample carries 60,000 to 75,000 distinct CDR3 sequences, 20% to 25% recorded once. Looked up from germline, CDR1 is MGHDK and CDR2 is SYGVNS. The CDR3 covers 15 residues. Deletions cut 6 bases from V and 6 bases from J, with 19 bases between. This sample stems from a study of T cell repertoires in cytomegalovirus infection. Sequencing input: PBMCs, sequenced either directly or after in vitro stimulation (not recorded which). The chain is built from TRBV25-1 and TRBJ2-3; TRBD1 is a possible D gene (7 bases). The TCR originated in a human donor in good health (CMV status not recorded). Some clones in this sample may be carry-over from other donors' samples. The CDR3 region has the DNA TGTGCCAGCAGCCACCCGGGCAGGGGGGATGATACGCAGTATTTT. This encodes CASSHPGRGDDTQYF.